This T cell receptor (beta chain) emerged from a study of metastatic and nonmetastatic thyroid tumors. At the level of the study: It was across blood and tumor or nodule tissue from malignant and benign thyroid patients that repertoires were compared. The study's findings and limits: According to reports, the diversity of TCR beta was significantly higher in malignant thyroid tumors than in benign nodules, and this held in both blood and tumor samples.

Trimming stripped 3 bases from V and 10 bases from J, with 12 bases between. Germline-derived CDR1 and CDR2 are SEHNR and FQNEAQ (reference sequence). The length of the CDR3 is 12 residues. Per the original methods: Clinicopathological groups supplied CDR3 differences that were used to build a distant-metastasis classifier for papillary thyroid cancer. From the PCR reads, TCRdb re-called clones with MiXCR. The V and J calls follow TCRdb's processing rather than the paper's. The sample shows fewer than 35,000 clones, 15% of them seen only once. Until they underwent thyroid surgery, no patient had received any treatment. This clone was picked up many times. Its matching antigen is unknown.

This chain joins TRBV7-9 and TRBJ1-1, with D hard to call. This clonotype originated in a male donor with papillary thyroid cancer or a benign thyroid nodule (not recorded which). Some clones in this sample may be carry-over from other donors' samples. Material for sequencing was blood. The CDR3 sequence: CASSLGEARAFF. In nucleotides, the CDR3 is TGTGCCAGCAGCTTGGGTGAAGCAAGAGCTTTCTTT.